This record covers a single TCR beta chain. This sample is drawn from a study of shared clonotypes between healthy human individuals. V trimming: 2 bases; J trimming: 5 bases; junction bases outside the gene matches: 12. This CDR3 spans 16 amino acids. Per the germline V gene, CDR1 is GTSNPN and CDR2 is SVGIG (reference sequence). Sequenced by immunoSEQ multiplex PCR; TCRdb stores in-frame clones only, minus some. The data contain about 1 million clones, about 75% of them seen just once; the ten biggest clones take up about 1.5%. Sequencing was carried out using memory CD4+ T cells sorted from blood. Subset: CD45RA-negative fraction. This TCR came from a man aged 18 to 29 in good health. The chain joins TRBV30 to TRBJ2-7, with TRBD1 matching over 10 bases. In DNA form, the CDR3 reads TGTGCCTGGAGTACCGGAAGGTGGGGGACAGGGGACGAGCAGTACTTC. This codes for CAWSTGRWGTGDEQYF. Looking up the rest from reference TRBV30 and TRBJ2-7 gives the full variable domain: SQTIHQWPATLVQPVGSPLSLECTVEGTSNPNLYWYRQAAGRGLQLLFYSVGIGQISSEVPQNLSASRPQDRQFILSSKKLLLSDSGFYLCAWSTGRWGTGDEQYFGPGTRLTVT.